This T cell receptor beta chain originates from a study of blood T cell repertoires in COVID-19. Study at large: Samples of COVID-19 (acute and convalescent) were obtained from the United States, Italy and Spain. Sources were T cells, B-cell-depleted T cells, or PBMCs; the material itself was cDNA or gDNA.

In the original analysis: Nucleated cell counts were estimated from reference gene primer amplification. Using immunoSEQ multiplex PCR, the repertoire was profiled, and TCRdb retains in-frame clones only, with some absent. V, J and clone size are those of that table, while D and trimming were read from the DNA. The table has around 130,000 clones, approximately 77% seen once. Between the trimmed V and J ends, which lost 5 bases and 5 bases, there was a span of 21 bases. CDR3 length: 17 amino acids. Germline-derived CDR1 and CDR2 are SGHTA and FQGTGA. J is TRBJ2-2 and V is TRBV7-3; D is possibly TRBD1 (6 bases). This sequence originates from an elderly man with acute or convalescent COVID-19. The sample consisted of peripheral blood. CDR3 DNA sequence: TGTGCCAGCAGCCCGACTACGAACGCAGGGGATACCGGGGAGCTGTTTTTT. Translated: CASSPTTNAGDTGELFF.